These 25 T cell receptor beta chains originate from one sample sequenced in a study of persistence of HIV-infected CD4 T cells. Antigens for these TCRs are unknown. The libraries were made with immunoSEQ version 4 in survey mode. Profiling relied on immunoSEQ multiplex PCR, and the TCRdb table lists in-frame clones only, not all of them. The sample yields under 20,000 clones, 65% seen once. The stimulus was lysate of CMV-infected fibroblasts, about 10 ug/mL. CD4+ T cells upregulating both CD40 ligand and CD69 were sorted as responding cells. The source material was CD4+ T cells sorted from PBMCs after approximately 18-hour stimulation, sampled from a patient who received antiretroviral therapy. Receptors were obtained from an adult woman with HIV who was CMV-seropositive.

This clone was seen only a few times. This chain uses TRBV5-4 with TRBJ1-1; weak D call: TRBD1 (6 bases). In germline, CDR1 is SGHNT, CDR2 YYREEE (reference sequence). The CDR3 loop spans 14 amino acids. V lost 0 bases and J lost 4, with 10 bases in between. The CDR3, as DNA: TGTGCCAGCAGCTTGGAGGGGACATCCACTGAAGCTTTCTTT. It is translated as CASSLEGTSTEAFF.

V usage is TRBV2 and J usage is TRBJ1-3; TRBD1 aligns across 9 bases. V dropped 6 bases and J dropped 4; count of bases not matched to a gene: 7. The CDR3 has 15 residues. CDR1 SNHLY and CDR2 FYNNEI come from the germline V gene. The CDR3, as DNA: TGTGCCAGCAGCGCACAGGGGGCCGGAGGAAACACCATATATTTT. Its protein is CASSAQGAGGNTIYF.

V usage is TRBV5-4 and J usage is TRBJ2-3, with D unclear. CDR3 length equals 16 residues. V was cut by 4 bases and J by 0 bases, with 15 bases left in between. CDR1 is SGHNT, CDR2 YYREEE, per germline (reference sequence). CDR3 coding DNA: TGTGCCAGCAGCAAGGCAGGCAGTGGGAGCACAGATACGCAGTATTTT. This sequence encodes CASSKAGSGSTDTQYF.

V gene TRBV2 combines with J gene TRBJ1-2; the D is unclear. V lost 4 bases, J lost 8 bases, and 11 bases lay in between. Germline CDR1 and CDR2: SNHLY and FYNNEI. This CDR3 has 12 residues. The CDR3 protein is CASSVEVVGYTF. CDR3 nucleotide sequence: TGTGCCAGCAGTGTTGAGGTAGTGGGCTACACCTTC.

J is TRBJ2-2 and V is TRBV23-1, with TRBD1 identical over 7 bases. TRBV23-1 is sorted into the ORF group, with uncertain function. The CDR3 length is 16 residues. The V segment lost 4 bases and the J segment 4 bases; nucleotides outside the gene matches: 9. Written as DNA, the CDR3 is TGCGCCAGCAGTCTCGGACAGGCTCTTTTCACCGGGGAGCTGTTTTTT. Translated, it gives CASSLGQALFTGELFF.

Only a few counts were recorded for this clone. The chain employs TRBV2 and TRBJ2-3; TRBD1 matches at 8 bases. V lost 5 bases, J lost 3 bases, and 7 bases stayed unmatched. The CDR3 consists of 15 residues. Germline V gives CDR1 SNHLY, CDR2 FYNNEI. The CDR3 region is CASSSTDRGTDTQYF. The CDR3 DNA reads as TGTGCCAGCAGTTCGACCGACAGGGGTACAGATACGCAGTATTTT.

The rearrangement joins TRBV7-2 to TRBJ2-3; D is unresolved. CDR1 and CDR2 from the germline V gene are SGHTA and FQGNSA. V lost 3 bases to trimming and J lost 4 bases, with 11 bases between them. There are 14 residues in the CDR3. Here the CDR3 DNA reads TGTGCCAGCAGCTTCAACCGGGCGCCAGATACGCAGTATTTT. This gives the protein CASSFNRAPDTQYF.

This clone rates as medium-sized. The J gene is TRBJ1-2, the V gene TRBV5-1, with 7 bases that match TRBD1. Unmatched junction bases numbered 3, after V lost 0 bases and J lost 4 bases. The CDR3 totals 14 residues. Looked up from germline, CDR1 is SGHRS and CDR2 is YFSETQ. CDR3 sequence: CASSLGQGIYGYTF. CDR3 DNA sequence: TGCGCCAGCAGCTTGGGACAGGGCATCTATGGCTACACCTTC. Full variable domain (rest looked up from reference TRBV5-1 and TRBJ1-2): KAGVTQTPRYLIKTRGQQVTLSCSPISGHRSVSWYQQTPGQGLQFLFEYFSETQRNKGNFPGRFSGRQFSNSRSEMNVSTLELGDSALYLCASSLGQGIYGYTFGSGTRLTVV.

The chain links TRBV5-6 to TRBJ2-7; the D gene is possibly TRBD1 (5 bases). V lost 3 bases and J lost 1, with 14 bases in between. The length of the CDR3 is 15 residues. Germline loops: CDR1 SGHDT, CDR2 YYEEEE. The CDR3 here is CASSSERTKSYEQYF. The CDR3 coding sequence is TGTGCCAGCAGCTCGGAGAGGACAAAATCCTACGAGCAGTACTTC.

This sequence joins TRBV5-8 and TRBJ1-1; 10 bases line up with TRBD1. Trimming cost V 4 bases and J 10 bases; bases outside gene matches: 10. CDR1 SGHTS and CDR2 YDEGEE come from the germline V gene. This CDR3 region has 14 residues. CDR3 protein: CASSPTGQGERAFF. In nucleotides, the CDR3 is TGTGCCAGCAGCCCTACCGGACAGGGGGAGAGAGCTTTCTTT.

J is TRBJ1-1 and V is TRBV21-1. TRBV21-1 represents a pseudogene. The CDR3 has 15 amino acids. The CDR3 region is CASSKATARGVRAFF. CDR3 bases: TGTGCCAGCAGCAAAGCAACAGCCCGGGGCGTGAGAGCTTTCTTT.

The chain combines TRBV19 with TRBJ2-7; a weak D match, TRBD1 (6 bases). The CDR3 contains 16 residues. With 3 bases removed from V and 2 bases from J, the gap between germline ends came to 17 bases. Germline V gives CDR1 LNHDA, CDR2 SQIVND (reference sequence). DNA of the CDR3: TGTGCCAGTAGTATTTCGGCCGGGACACCCCCCTACGAGCAGTACTTC. This encodes CASSISAGTPPYEQYF.

V usage is TRBV19 and J usage is TRBJ1-1; D is unresolved. The germline V gene has CDR1 LNHDA and CDR2 SQIVND (reference sequence). With 4 bases removed from V and 2 bases from J, the gap between germline ends came to 14 bases. CDR3 length equals 15 residues. CDR3 region: CASSTSPRVNTEAFF. The CDR3 bases are TGTGCCAGTAGTACCTCACCGCGGGTTAACACTGAAGCTTTCTTT. Variable domain in full (rest from reference TRBV19 and TRBJ1-1): DGGITQSPKYLFRKEGQNVTLSCEQNLNHDAMYWYRQDPGQGLRLIYYSQIVNDFQKGDIAEGYSVSREKKESFPLTVTSAQKNPTAFYLCASSTSPRVNTEAFFGQGTRLTVV.

J is TRBJ2-1 and V is TRBV12-5; TRBD1 is a possible D gene (6 bases). Looked up from germline, CDR1 is LGHNT and CDR2 is FRNRAP. With 4 bases removed from V and 3 bases from J, the gap between germline ends came to 7 bases. This CDR3 has 13 residues. The CDR3 bases are TGTGCTAGTGGTTCGGACAGCTACAATGAGCAGTTCTTC. It translates to CASGSDSYNEQFF.

This clone appeared a few times. The chain combines TRBV7-8 with TRBJ1-6, with 10 bases aligning to TRBD1. CDR3 length: 16 residues. V dropped 4 bases and J dropped 5; count of bases not matched to a gene: 5. CDR1 is SGHVS, CDR2 FQNEAQ, per germline. CDR3 sequence reads: CASSSGQGVNNSPLHF. CDR3 bases: TGTGCCAGCAGCTCCGGACAGGGGGTGAATAATTCACCCCTCCACTTT.

This chain links TRBV2 with TRBJ2-1; D perhaps matches TRBD1 (6 bases). V was pared by 9 bases and J by 5 bases, with 23 bases between. This CDR3 is built from 16 residues. Germline values: CDR1 SNHLY, CDR2 FYNNEI. CDR3 residues: CASDPQRQAGHNEQFF. CDR3 DNA sequence: TGTGCCAGTGACCCTCAAAGACAGGCTGGCCACAATGAGCAGTTCTTC. Using reference TRBV2 and TRBJ2-1 for the parts outside the CDR3, the full variable domain is EPEVTQTPSHQVTQMGQEVILRCVPISNHLYFYWYRQILGQKVEFLVSFYNNEISEKSEIFDDQFSVERPDGSNFTLKIRSTKLEDSAMYFCASDPQRQAGHNEQFFGPGTRLTVL.

Within the sample, this clone is medium-sized (0.01 to 0.1%). The rearrangement joins TRBV5-1 to TRBJ1-4, with 10 nucleotides matching TRBD1. Unmatched junction bases numbered 5, after V lost 5 bases and J lost 4 bases. Germline V gene data show CDR1 as SGHRS and CDR2 as YFSETQ. The CDR3 totals 15 residues. CDR3 nucleotides: TGCGCCAGCAGGCCGGGACAGGGGAATAATGAAAAACTGTTTTTT. Its translation is CASRPGQGNNEKLFF.

The chain is built from TRBV28 and TRBJ1-3, with TRBD1 matching 7 bases. The CDR3 has 17 residues. The V gene end was trimmed by 3 bases and the J gene end by 3 bases; junction bases not matched to a gene: 11. Per germline, CDR1 MDHEN and CDR2 SYDVKM. The CDR3 nucleotides are TGTGCCAGCAGTTTCCCGACAGGGCGGCTCGGTGGAAACACCATATATTTT. Translated, it gives CASSFPTGRLGGNTIYF.

The J gene is TRBJ1-3, the V gene TRBV30; 8 positions agree with TRBD1. With V trimmed by 6 bases and J by 0 bases, 10 bases remained unmatched. This CDR3 spans 16 amino acids. CDR1 is GTSNPN and CDR2 is SVGIG in the germline V gene (reference sequence). The CDR3 bases are TGTGCCTGTCCACCGACAGGGGTAAACTCTGGAAACACCATATATTTT. Encoded protein: CACPPTGVNSGNTIYF.

The rearrangement uses TRBV18 and TRBJ2-7; 8 positions agree with TRBD1. This CDR3 has 16 residues. The V segment lost 3 bases and the J segment 5 bases; nucleotides outside the gene matches: 12. Germline V gene lookup returns CDR1 KGHSH and CDR2 LQKENI. The chain's CDR3 is CASSPTRLDRGHEQYF. DNA for the CDR3: TGTGCCAGCTCACCTACCCGTCTTGACAGGGGCCACGAGCAGTACTTC. Full variable domain (remainder filled in from reference TRBV18 and TRBJ2-7): NAGVMQNPRHLVRRRGQEARLRCSPMKGHSHVYWYRQLPEEGLKFMVYLQKENIIDESGMPKERFSAEFPKEGPSILRIQQVVRGDSAAYFCASSPTRLDRGHEQYFGPGTRLTVT.

V gene TRBV5-1 combines with J gene TRBJ1-2; 7 nucleotides agree with TRBD1. Germline CDR1 SGHRS, CDR2 YFSETQ. V lost 4 bases and J lost 10; bases outside the gene matches: 10. The CDR3 runs to 13 residues. CDR3 sequence reads: CASSDTGAAVYTF. The CDR3 coding sequence is TGCGCCAGCAGCGACACAGGGGCCGCGGTCTACACCTTC.

The chain couples TRBV6-5 to TRBJ1-2; D is ambiguous. Trimming removed 1 base at V and 8 bases at J, with 8 bases between. The CDR3 length is 12 residues. Germline assignment: CDR1 MNHEY and CDR2 SVGAGI. Here the CDR3 reads CASSYWGGGYTF. CDR3 nucleotides: TGTGCCAGCAGTTACTGGGGTGGCGGCTACACCTTC.

The J gene is TRBJ1-1, the V gene TRBV3-1 (or the pseudogene TRBV3-2); unclear D gene. CDR3 length: 13 amino acids. The V end was cut by 2 bases, the J end by 3 bases, with 7 bases between. The germline V gene has CDR1 LGHDT and CDR2 YNNKEL (reference sequence). The CDR3 sequence is CASSQNDDTEAFF. The CDR3 region has the DNA TGTGCCAGCAGCCAAAACGACGACACTGAAGCTTTCTTT.

J is TRBJ2-3 and V is TRBV6-1; 14 nucleotides match TRBD2. V lost 4 bases to trimming and J lost 2 bases; unmatched junction nucleotides: 2. CDR1 MNHNS and CDR2 SASEGT come from the germline V gene. This CDR3 is built from 16 residues. CDR3 DNA: TGTGCCAGCAGTGGGACTAGCGGGGGGTACACAGATACGCAGTATTTT. Protein product: CASSGTSGGYTDTQYF.

V usage is TRBV6-5 and J usage is TRBJ1-6, with 7 bases identical to TRBD1. CDR3 length equals 16 residues. Germline loops: CDR1 MNHEY, CDR2 SVGAGI. With 4 bases clipped from V and 1 base from J, the junction kept 4 bases outside the gene matches. CDR3 coding DNA: TGTGCCAGCAGTTCGGACAGGCTTTCCTATAATTCACCCCTCCACTTT. Encoded protein: CASSSDRLSYNSPLHF.